This T cell receptor beta chain emerged from a study of shared clonotypes between healthy human individuals. Overall study context: CD4 naive cells filled three plates per donor, CD4 memory three, CD8 naive two and CD8 memory one.

Assay used: immunoSEQ multiplex PCR; TCRdb lists only in-frame clones, some missing. The table includes about a million clones, about 72% detected once. Comment on this clone: Its specificity is unknown.

Findings of the study overall: The authors sampled blood alone, and tissue repertoires likely differ.

The clonotype originates from a man aged 18-30 years in good health. Some clones in this sample may be carry-over from other donors' samples. Source material: memory CD4+ T cells from PBMCs. Subset indicated: CD45RA-negative fraction.

The CDR3 here is CASSLSLGANQPQHF. The DNA for the CDR3 is TGTGCCAGCAGCCTAAGCTTGGGGGCAAATCAGCCCCAGCATTTT. The J gene is TRBJ1-5, the V gene TRBV5-8, with D perhaps TRBD1 (6 bases). CDR1 and CDR2 (germline): SGHTS, YDEGEE. The CDR3 loop spans 15 amino acids. The ends were cut back, 4 bases at V and 4 bases at J, with 15 bases in the middle.